The rows below give T cell receptor beta chains drawn from one sample of a study of post-analysis software for immune sequencing data. TCRdb used MiXCR to reprocess the PCR reads, holding one entry per CDR3 protein. The table lists hundreds of thousands of distinct CDR3 sequences, about 57% of them singletons. The sample consisted of blood. The receptors shown here come from a girl under 18 with multiple sclerosis. Both conserved end residues are part of each CDR3. The D gene is left open where the match is weak. Not all rows give a size; the values are once, few, many and, for expanded clones, a class.

d_gene,len,v_gene,abundance,j_gene,CDR3aa,CDR3nt
NA,13,TRBV2,once,TRBJ2-5,CASEKRDQETQYF,TGTGCCAGTGAAAAGCGGGACCAAGAGACCCAGTACTTC
NA,13,TRBV12-3/TRBV12-4,NA,TRBJ2-7,CASTMAGKYEQYF,TGTGCCAGCACCATGGCGGGCAAGTACGAGCAGTACTTC
NA,13,TRBV29-1,NA,TRBJ2-3,CSVGGGQGDTQYF,TGCAGCGTTGGAGGGGGGCAAGGAGATACGCAGTATTTT
NA,15,TRBV4-1,NA,TRBJ1-2,CASSQEGAANYGYTF,TGCGCCAGCAGCCAAGAGGGGGCGGCTAACTATGGCTACACCTTC
NA,14,TRBV5-1,few,TRBJ1-1,CASSTEIRNTEAFF,TGCGCCAGCTCGACAGAAATCCGGAACACTGAAGCTTTCTTT
TRBD2,21,TRBV27,NA,TRBJ2-7,CASSSPSFYLAGGTRYYEQYF,TGTGCCAGCAGTTCACCCTCTTTTTACCTAGCGGGAGGCACTCGTTACTACGAGCAGTACTTC
NA,13,TRBV5-1,NA,TRBJ2-3,CASSLEWADTQYF,TGCGCCAGCAGCTTGGAATGGGCAGATACGCAGTATTTT
NA,15,TRBV6-5,NA,TRBJ2-1,CASSLLGVRGLEQFF,TGTGCCAGCAGCCTACTAGGGGTGCGAGGATTGGAGCAGTTCTTC
TRBD1,16,TRBV27,NA,TRBJ2-7,CASSLGPGQRPYEQYF,TGTGCCAGCAGTTTGGGCCCGGGACAGAGACCCTACGAGCAGTACTTC
NA,17,TRBV6-5,few,TRBJ2-4,CASSSYRRGVAKNIQYF,TGTGCCAGCAGTTCCTACCGGAGAGGGGTAGCCAAAAACATTCAGTACTTC
NA,13,TRBV2,once,TRBJ1-5,CASRQQANQPQHF,TGTGCCAGCAGGCAACAGGCAAATCAGCCCCAGCATTTT
TRBD1,13,TRBV20-1,NA,TRBJ1-2,CSARGQGADGYTF,TGCAGTGCTAGAGGACAGGGCGCAGATGGCTACACCTTC
NA,16,TRBV4-1,NA,TRBJ1-4,CASSQDSGGPREKLFF,TGCGCCAGCAGCCAAGATAGTGGCGGTCCACGGGAAAAACTGTTTTTT
TRBD1,19,TRBV4-1,few,TRBJ1-2,CASSQDDTGTGVSLYGYTF,TGCGCCAGCAGCCAAGACGATACCGGGACAGGCGTTTCCTTGTATGGCTACACCTTC
NA,16,TRBV18,NA,TRBJ2-3,CASSPRTRTFTDTQYF,TGTGCCAGCTCACCCCGAACACGCACTTTCACAGATACGCAGTATTTT
NA,14,TRBV20-1,NA,TRBJ2-3,CSARWGTTTDTQYF,TGCAGTGCTAGATGGGGGACCACCACAGATACGCAGTATTTT
NA,14,TRBV20-1,NA,TRBJ2-3,CSARDPIGRDTQYF,TGCAGTGCTAGAGATCCTATAGGGCGAGATACGCAGTATTTT
NA,16,TRBV6-5,NA,TRBJ1-1,CASRHPNRYSNTEAFF,TGTGCCAGCAGACATCCTAACAGGTATTCGAACACTGAAGCTTTCTTT
NA,14,TRBV20-1,NA,TRBJ2-7,CSARVDSPGYEQYF,TGCAGTGCTAGAGTAGACTCTCCAGGATACGAGCAGTACTTC
NA,14,TRBV6-6,NA,TRBJ2-5,CASSYGVTQETQYF,TGTGCCAGCAGTTACGGAGTGACTCAAGAGACCCAGTACTTC
TRBD1,15,TRBV12-3/TRBV12-4,few,TRBJ2-2,CASSLGQGGTGELFF,TGTGCCAGCAGTTTGGGACAGGGGGGCACCGGGGAGCTGTTTTTT
TRBD1,14,TRBV10-3,few,TRBJ2-7,CAISPDRGTYEQYF,TGTGCCATCAGTCCAGACAGGGGCACCTACGAGCAGTACTTC
TRBD2,18,TRBV20-1,NA,TRBJ2-5,CSARDWGPSGGTQETQYF,TGCAGTGCTAGAGATTGGGGGCCCAGCGGGGGGACCCAAGAGACCCAGTACTTC
NA,17,TRBV29-1,few,TRBJ1-2,CSAEASVKVGRVDGYTF,TGCAGCGCCGAAGCGTCTGTCAAGGTTGGGAGAGTGGATGGCTACACCTTC
NA,14,TRBV5-6,NA,TRBJ2-5,CSSSLIGFKETQYF,TGTTCCAGCAGCTTGATAGGATTTAAGGAGACCCAGTACTTC
NA,13,TRBV20-1,NA,TRBJ1-2,CSARQGENYGYTF,TGCAGTGCTAGACAGGGAGAGAACTATGGCTACACCTTC
NA,13,TRBV2,NA,TRBJ2-3,CASRTDGTDTQYF,TGTGCCAGCAGGACAGACGGGACAGATACGCAGTATTTT
TRBD2,13,TRBV29-1,few,TRBJ2-1,CSVASGILNEQFF,TGCAGCGTTGCTAGCGGGATCCTCAATGAGCAGTTCTTC
NA,14,TRBV20-1,few,TRBJ2-7,CSARDGGARYEQYF,TGCAGTGCTAGAGATGGAGGGGCGAGGTACGAGCAGTACTTC
TRBD1,15,TRBV15,NA,TRBJ2-4,CATGRGQGADNIQYF,TGTGCCACCGGCAGAGGGCAGGGGGCTGATAACATTCAGTACTTC
TRBD1,19,TRBV12-3/TRBV12-4,once,TRBJ2-6,CASSLARQGNAAGANVLTF,TGTGCCAGCAGTTTAGCTAGACAGGGGAACGCGGCTGGGGCCAACGTCCTGACTTTC
NA,14,TRBV7-8,few,TRBJ2-3,CASSLVGLSDTQYF,TGTGCCAGCAGCTTAGTTGGGCTATCAGATACGCAGTATTTT
TRBD1,14,TRBV5-1,NA,TRBJ2-3,CASSPGTGKDTQYF,TGCGCCAGCAGCCCCGGGACAGGGAAAGATACGCAGTATTTT
NA,13,TRBV27,few,TRBJ1-1,CASSFRNRDMAFF,TGTGCCAGCAGTTTTAGGAACCGGGACATGGCTTTCTTT
NA,15,TRBV29-1,NA,TRBJ1-1,CSVWDPGRQNTEAFF,TGCAGCGTCTGGGATCCGGGACGACAGAACACTGAAGCTTTCTTT
TRBD2,13,TRBV5-1,NA,TRBJ2-1,CASSSTSFDEQFF,TGCGCCAGCAGCTCGACTAGCTTCGATGAGCAGTTCTTC
NA,14,TRBV2,NA,TRBJ2-5,CASSEASYQETQYF,TGTGCCAGCAGTGAAGCTAGCTACCAAGAGACCCAGTACTTC
TRBD1,13,TRBV20-1,NA,TRBJ1-5,CSAATGVNQPQHF,TGCAGTGCAGCAACAGGGGTGAATCAGCCCCAGCATTTT
TRBD2,17,TRBV20-1,NA,TRBJ2-3,CSATGTSGRSGTDTQYF,TGCAGTGCTACCGGGACTAGCGGGAGATCAGGCACAGATACGCAGTATTTT
NA,14,TRBV5-1,few,TRBJ1-1,CASSLEGTYTEAFF,TGCGCCAGCAGCTTGGAGGGGACGTACACTGAAGCTTTCTTT
NA,14,TRBV3-1,NA,TRBJ2-7,CASSQGMEGVEQYF,TGTGCCAGCAGCCAAGGCATGGAGGGAGTCGAGCAGTACTTC
TRBD2,14,TRBV29-1,NA,TRBJ2-7,CSVQREHPTSEQYF,TGCAGCGTCCAGCGGGAGCACCCTACAAGTGAGCAGTACTTC
NA,19,TRBV2,NA,TRBJ1-2,CASSDNSAPGVLSNYGYTF,TGTGCCAGCAGTGACAACAGTGCCCCGGGAGTTCTGTCCAACTATGGCTACACCTTC
NA,14,TRBV3-1,NA,TRBJ1-2,CASSQFAHNYGYTF,TGTGCCAGCAGCCAATTTGCTCACAACTATGGCTACACCTTC
TRBD2,16,TRBV29-1,NA,TRBJ2-7,CSVEDPTSGGSYEQYF,TGCAGCGTTGAAGACCCGACTAGCGGGGGATCCTACGAGCAGTACTTC
NA,16,TRBV12-3/TRBV12-4,NA,TRBJ2-1,CASSSPGGSSYNEQFF,TGTGCCAGCAGTTCCCCGGGCGGAAGCTCCTACAATGAGCAGTTCTTC
NA,15,TRBV15,few,TRBJ2-7,CATSREGSGSYEQYF,TGTGCCACCAGCAGAGAAGGCTCCGGGTCCTACGAGCAGTACTTC
NA,14,TRBV29-1,NA,TRBJ2-3,CSVEGETPTDTQYF,TGCAGCGTTGAGGGGGAGACCCCCACAGATACGCAGTATTTT
NA,17,TRBV6-5,once,TRBJ2-6,CASSYLDGLSGANVLTF,TGTGCCAGCAGTTACTTGGACGGCCTCTCTGGGGCCAACGTCCTGACTTTC